The entry below gives a single T cell receptor beta chain sequence along with its context. Its antigen is undetermined. The record originates from a study of T cell responses to AZD1222 COVID-19 vaccine. The table came from immunoSEQ multiplex PCR; TCRdb's copy has only in-frame clones and leaves some out. The sample has about 56,000 clones; roughly 88% are singletons. Germline V gene lookup returns CDR1 MNHEY and CDR2 SVGEGT. The CDR3 sequence is 15 residues long. The ends were cut back, 7 bases at V and 5 bases at J, with 17 bases in the middle. Study-wide results and limits: Clonal diversity was possibly underestimated, and the donors were mostly white British, with more females.

The J gene is TRBJ2-2, the V gene TRBV6-2 or TRBV6-3; D is tentatively TRBD1 or TRBD2 (5 bases each). Material: peripheral blood, obtained on day 0 of AZD1222 vaccination. This sequence originates from an adult in good health. CDR3 amino acids: CASTPTGGGTGELFF. The CDR3, as DNA: TGTGCCAGCACCCCAACAGGCGGCGGGACCGGGGAGCTGTTTTTT.